This T cell receptor beta chain was obtained from a study of response to subunit inactivated influenza vaccine. Study-level findings and limits: Each seasonal influenza vaccination, the authors suggested, recruits few new T cells.

Germline-derived CDR1 and CDR2 are SGHTA and FQGNSA. The CDR3 covers 13 residues. The germline V and J ends were trimmed by 5 bases and 8 bases, with 16 bases remaining between them. About this clonotype: Its antigen is unknown.

TCRdb independently ran MiXCR on the RT-PCR reads; one entry per CDR3 protein. This sample has around 500,000 distinct CDR3 sequences, with 9.5% to 13% found just once. The V call is TRBV7-2, the J call TRBJ2-7, with D unresolved. The clonotype comes from a man aged 45-65 years who received an inactivated influenza vaccine. Specimen: PBMCs from blood, collected around seven weeks after vaccination. The CDR3 nucleotides read TGTGCCAGCAGCCAGCCCCTACATCCCCAGCAGTACTTC. Translation gives CASSQPLHPQQYF.